The present T cell receptor (beta chain) was sequenced within a study of blood T cell repertoires in COVID-19. Study overall: The United States, Italy and Spain supplied acute and convalescent COVID-19 samples. The cDNA or gDNA used as material had been derived from T cells, B-cell-depleted T cells, or PBMCs.

Source study methods: From reference gene primer amplification, estimates of nucleated cell counts were derived. Measured with immunoSEQ multiplex PCR; TCRdb has only the in-frame clones, and not every one. V, J and clone size are taken as reported in that table, and D and trimming were inferred from the DNA itself. The sample carries roughly 100,000 clones, approximately 76% recorded once. From germline, CDR1 is LNHDA and CDR2 SQIVND (reference sequence). The CDR3 contains 12 residues. V was clipped by 5 bases and J by 7 bases, with 11 bases between them. Sequencing was carried out using peripheral blood. The source is a woman aged 65 to 85 with acute or convalescent COVID-19. The gene calls are TRBV19 and TRBJ1-1; a weak D match, TRBD1 (6 bases). CDR3 nucleotide sequence: TGTGCCAGTAGTTTACAGGGAATTGAAGCTTTCTTT. Its protein product is CASSLQGIEAFF.